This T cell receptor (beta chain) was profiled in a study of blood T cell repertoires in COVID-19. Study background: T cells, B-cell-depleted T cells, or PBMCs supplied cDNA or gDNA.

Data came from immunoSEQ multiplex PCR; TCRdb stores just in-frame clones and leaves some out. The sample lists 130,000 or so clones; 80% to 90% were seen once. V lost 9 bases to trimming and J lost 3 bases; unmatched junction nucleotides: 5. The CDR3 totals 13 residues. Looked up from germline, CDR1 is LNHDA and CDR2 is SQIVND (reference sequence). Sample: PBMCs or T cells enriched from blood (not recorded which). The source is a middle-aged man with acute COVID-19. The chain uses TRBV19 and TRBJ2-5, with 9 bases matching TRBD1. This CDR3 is CASHGQGKETQYF. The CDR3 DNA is TGTGCCAGCCACGGACAGGGGAAAGAGACCCAGTACTTC. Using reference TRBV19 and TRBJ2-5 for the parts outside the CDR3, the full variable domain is DGGITQSPKYLFRKEGQNVTLSCEQNLNHDAMYWYRQDPGQGLRLIYYSQIVNDFQKGDIAEGYSVSREKKESFPLTVTSAQKNPTAFYLCASHGQGKETQYFGPGTRLLVL.